Listed here is a single TCR beta chain. Its antigen remains undetermined. There are no base qualities to consult, and no much larger clone falls within one base. The data were obtained in a study of cytomegalovirus exposure and HLA in healthy donors (dated 2017 in TCRdb). Background for the entire study: An earlier analysis of fewer than 750 of the donors reported 250 to 350 Gb of sequence data and about 120 million unique TCR beta sequences obtained from about 200 million T cells. Roughly 300 gigabases of sequencing data and around 87 million unique TCR sequences were included in an early release covering 550 to 800 HLA-typed donors. Among the roughly 430 genotyped donors, around 81% belonged to the genetic ancestry cluster associated with self-reported Caucasian donors. The aim of the study was to test whether cataloging public T cell receptors could identify signatures of past pathogen exposure. The T cell repertoires of some 670 subjects were profiled by immunosequencing and related to cytomegalovirus serostatus. Besides the first cohort of some 670 subjects, a separate validation cohort made up of 120 different subjects was used. To predict cytomegalovirus infection status, the study combined high-throughput TCR immunosequencing, statistical association of individual TCRs with disease status, and machine learning. To study patterns of TCR occurrence, a later analysis re-analyzed previously published TCR beta repertoires from around 700 donors and added high-resolution HLA genotyping. The later analysis used no new phenotypic data to find candidate immune exposures, relying instead on TCR beta sequences and their occurrence across donors. To decide whether each TCR beta V gene segment behaved as functional or pseudogenic, an earlier analysis of approximately 620 of the donors relied on high-throughput TCR beta sequencing. Alongside the repertoire data, information on donor age, sex, ethnicity and CMV serostatus was compiled. In a later genetic analysis, genome-wide SNP genotypes for about 60% of the 666 donors were used, and that subset was treated as a discovery cohort. Every repertoire in the discovery cohort had been generated on one and the same sequencing platform. Class I and class II HLA loci were covered by the typing at four-digit resolution. The number of typed donors differed by locus: about 620-640 for A, B, C, DRB1 and DQB1; some 540 for DQA1; approximately 610 for DPA1; and some 470 for DPB1. About five DR-DQ haplotypes were handled as single units for association and clustering, since linkage in the cohort was strong. Among some 410 genotyped donors of the cohort, an average of around 240,000 unique TCR beta nucleotide sequences was sequenced per donor, of which 15% to 20% were non-productive. The investigation overall reported the following: Most CMV-associated TCR beta chains appeared to be HLA-restricted in a later analysis, and the HLA associations seemed to be driven largely by CMV exposure. The study gave a list of about 160 TCR beta chains associated with cytomegalovirus. Most TCR sequences were observed very rarely across donors, whereas some public TCRs were present in many individuals. A few of the identified cytomegalovirus-associated TCR beta chains were confirmed in vitro to be specific for cytomegalovirus antigens. This cohort had only TCR beta chains sequenced, and the lack of alpha or paired-chain data limited which features could be detected. Because counts were too low, about 15 rarely observed V segments, including chromosome 9 orphons, were left out of the earlier analysis of a few hundred of the donors. For the cohort, immune exposure information was limited to CMV serostatus. A later analysis reported that several top co-occurrence clusters appeared linked to parvovirus B19, influenza, CMV and Epstein-Barr virus. Specific HLA alleles were associated with roughly 17,000 TCR beta sequences at a false discovery rate of 0.05 in a later analysis. According to a later genetic analysis, donors in an Asian-associated ancestry cluster had fewer N-insertions in productive TCRs than the approximately 670-donor mean. An earlier analysis of some 590 of the donors showed that most TCR beta V segments appeared in productive rearrangements either about 90% or about 30% of the time, which broadly matched IMGT annotations. In a later analysis, HLA-associated TCR beta chains were found to be more clonally expanded and to have lower generation probabilities than equally common non-associated chains. A further reported finding was that TCR beta sequences accurately predicted the HLA-A and HLA-B alleles for most subjects in the first cohort. In a later genetic analysis, a missense DCLRE1C variant was associated with V-gene and J-gene trimming of TCR beta chains, and the association was replicated in an independent cohort. The authors suggested that the approach could potentially be generalized to other disease states and immunological phenotypes. HLA typing was unavailable for some donors at each locus, so association tests used only the typed subset. Correlated functional status among segregating V segments might be attributable to linkage disequilibrium, but an unknown experimental factor could not be ruled out. A group of highly shared sequence variants was considered likely to be a technical artifact of the sequencing pipeline. Strong co-occurrence of HLA alleles, especially DR and DQ, made assigning TCR associations to individual alleles difficult. The classifier was reported to diagnose cytomegalovirus status with high specificity and sensitivity in both the original and validation cohorts. Presence/absence analyses assumed roughly uniform sequencing depth across donors, an assumption that may not hold. In a later analysis, TCR association rates were found to vary across HLA loci, with the most associated TCRs seen for DRB1 alleles and the fewest for HLA-C alleles. The 87-base-pair reads could not distinguish some IMGT-functional V segments, including TRBV6-2 and TRBV6-3, so those segments were excluded.

The cohort was made up of approximately 670 healthy bone marrow donors. Cohort members were all nominally healthy when sampled, although unrecorded immune exposures were likely present. The donor was CMV seropositive and was included in the group of 289 seropositive cohort members. A peripheral blood sample was provided by each donor, and peripheral blood mononuclear cells were used for TCR beta sequencing. Genomic DNA was extracted from the blood cell samples with the Qiagen DNeasy Blood Extraction Kit. The cysteine opens and the phenylalanine closes a CDR3 of 18 amino acids. The read is trimmed to its CDR3 DNA, 54 bases read in frame from base 1. CDR1 MNHNS and CDR2 SASEGT are derived from the germline V gene. Trimming costs V 2 bases and J 5 bases, and their ends lie 25 bases apart. The library was prepared using the immunoSEQ multiplex PCR assay. For the multiplex PCR, a mixture combining 60 forward primers for TCR Vbeta segments and 13 reverse primers for TCR Jbeta segments was used. The CDR3 region of rearranged TCR beta genes was amplified from genomic DNA with a multiplex PCR assay. Amplified TCR beta libraries were sequenced as 87-base-pair reads on the Illumina HiSeq System. As for the authors' bioinformatics: Across the 600 to 700 repertoires, a later analysis counted about 81 million unique TCR beta chains, some 11 million of which were shared by at least two donors. Raw reads were error-corrected and collapsed into unique sequences by a nearest-neighbor algorithm in which closely related sequences were merged to remove PCR and sequencing errors. CDR3 sequences were aligned to IMGT reference sequences to assign V, D and J gene segments. For a sequence to be retained, a match of at least six nucleotides was required to both a V gene segment and a J gene segment. Rearrangements were called productive when the CDR3 lacked stop codons and stayed in frame with V and J; all others were non-productive. CDR3 was defined according to IMGT convention as the region running from the second conserved V-encoded cysteine to the conserved J-encoded phenylalanine. In an earlier analysis of 550 to 650 of the donors, sequences lacking an unambiguous match to a single V gene segment were excluded. An earlier analysis of over 450 of the donors classified V segments as functional when productive rearrangements were above 56.7% and as segregating when the standard deviation between donors was above 5%. To diagnose cytomegalovirus status from the catalog of TCR beta chain sequences, a statistical classification framework was built. In a later analysis, V and J genes were assigned by comparing TCR nucleotide sequences against IMGT/GENE-DB human TR gene sequences. The TCRdist pipeline was used in a later analysis to assign CDR3 sequences and most-parsimonious VDJ recombination scenarios. In a later analysis, each TCR beta chain was defined by its CDR3 amino acid sequence together with its V-gene family, and reads lacking a unique V-gene family were excluded. As a way to deal with suspected cross-contamination and a sequencing artifact, a later analysis dropped over 550 nucleotide sequences that were highly shared and had low generation probability. A later analysis calculated a clonal expansion index for each public chain from normalized within-repertoire ranks of inferred template counts. In a later analysis, generation probabilities were computed using a VDJ recombination model fitted to out-of-frame rearrangements, and the results were checked against IGoR. Hypergeometric tests were used in a later analysis to score TCR-TCR, TCR-HLA and TCR-CMV co-occurrence, with a repertoire-size bias correction applied to the TCR pairs. A later analysis estimated false discovery rates by permuting HLA or CMV assignments 20 times. In a later analysis, co-occurring TCRs were grouped using DBSCAN, with TCRdist sequence similarity added in when clustering inside HLA-allele-positive subsets. Repertoires with fewer than 30,000 or more than 120,000 public chains, plus five repertoires with anomalous nucleotide sharing, were excluded from co-occurrence clustering. Held by TCRdb, this immuneACCESS table contains in-frame sequences only and omits some clones. Under half of the omission traces to an unresolved V gene where checked; the cause of the rest is unknown. V, J and clone size reflect that table, while D and trimming were determined from the DNA. The sample has roughly 97,000 clones on record, about four fifths of them singletons. The leading ten clones occupy under 5.5% of the sample.

Here the chain combines TRBV6-1 and TRBJ2-7; matching of 6 bases hints at TRBD1 as the D gene. The receptor comes from a middle-aged man in good health and CMV-seropositive. Sequencing was done on a sample of PBMCs. In nucleotides, the sequence is TGTGCCAGCAGTGAAACGGGTTTTCCGGGACATAGGGCTGACGAGCAGTACTTC. Its translation reads: CASSETGFPGHRADEQYF.